This passage covers 7 T cell receptor beta chains from one sample sequenced in a study of T cells in Graves' hyperthyroidism and ophthalmopathy. What was amplified from RNA transcripts were TCR beta CDR3 regions. HTBI primers were employed in a first-round RT-PCR of the TCR CDR3. A single record per CDR3 protein comes from TCRdb applying MiXCR to the multiplex PCR reads. This sample has around 700,000 distinct CDR3 sequences, with 30% to 40% found just once. Sequencing was performed on blood. These receptors all come from a middle-aged woman with Graves' hyperthyroidism.

Concerning this clonotype itself: Possible read error: a much larger clone is one base away. The J gene is TRBJ1-2, the V gene TRBV6-5; D unresolved. Germline V gene lookup returns CDR1 MNHEY and CDR2 SVGAGI. The V and J ends lost 4 bases and 8 bases respectively, with 14 bases between them. This CDR3 comprises 13 residues. The chain's CDR3 is CASSCSFISGYTF. In nucleotides, the CDR3 is TGTGCCAGCAGTTGCTCCTTCATTAGCGGCTACACCTTC.

The CDR3 DNA reads as TGTGCCAGCAGTTCGCCCAGACGCGAGGGGCAGCCCCAGCATTTT. Its translation: CASSSPRREGQPQHF. V and J are TRBV25-1 and TRBJ1-5; perhaps TRBD1 as D (5 bases). Germline CDR1 and CDR2: MGHDK and SYGVNS. V lost 5 bases and J lost 7, with 18 bases in between. This CDR3 contains 15 residues.

The rearrangement joins TRBV10-3 to TRBJ2-2; 10 nucleotides line up with TRBD1. Germline V gene lookup returns CDR1 ENHRY and CDR2 SYGVKD. The CDR3 is 16 residues long. J was trimmed by 9 bases and V by 2 bases; bases with no gene match: 9. The CDR3: CAISEKVDRGDRELFF. CDR3 coding DNA: TGTGCCATCAGTGAGAAAGTGGACAGGGGGGACCGGGAGCTGTTTTTT.

This clonotype was seen many times. The chain uses TRBV7-3 and TRBJ1-1, with 9 bases matching TRBD1. Germline loops: CDR1 SGHTA, CDR2 FQGTGA. The trim removed 5 bases at V and 0 bases at J, leaving 7 bases unmatched. CDR3 size: 16 residues. CDR3 residues: CASSPGTGHMNTEAFF. Here the CDR3 DNA reads TGTGCCAGCAGCCCCGGGACAGGGCACATGAACACTGAAGCTTTCTTT.

This clonotype was counted a single time. A read error may be the cause here, since a much bigger clone is one base away. V usage is TRBV7-9 and J usage is TRBJ2-2; D remains unclear. Between the trimmed V and J ends, which lost 7 bases and 6 bases, there was a span of 6 bases. The germline CDR1 and CDR2 sequences are SEHNR and FQNEAQ (reference sequence). This CDR3 contains 11 residues. Here the CDR3 DNA reads TGTGCCAGCACCTTCCCCGGGGAGCTGTTTTTT. As protein: CASTFPGELFF.

A few counts support this clonotype. J is TRBJ2-7 and V is TRBV5-5; 8 nucleotides align to TRBD2. This CDR3 has 13 residues. Germline V CDR1 and CDR2: SGHKS, YYEKEE (reference sequence). V lost 2 bases, J lost 5 bases, and 3 bases stayed unmatched. The CDR3 is CASSFPGGDEQYF. CDR3 nucleotides: TGTGCCAGCAGCTTCCCGGGGGGGGACGAGCAGTACTTC.

The chain links TRBV2 to TRBJ1-2; possibly TRBD1 for D (5 bases). Germline lookup yields CDR1 SNHLY and CDR2 FYNNEI. V was clipped by 6 bases and J by 6 bases, with 14 bases between them. The CDR3 is 13 residues long. As DNA, the CDR3 is TGTGCCAGCAGGTATAGGACACCCGATGGCTACACCTTC. The encoded protein is CASRYRTPDGYTF.